The 31 T cell receptor beta chains in this list originate from one sample, sequenced in a study of cytomegalovirus exposure and HLA in healthy donors. Primers for the PCR totalled 60 Vbeta and 13 Jbeta. TCRdb keeps only in-frame clones here, not all; method: immunoSEQ multiplex PCR. The repertoire holds over 90,000 clones, with over 65% as singletons. Sequencing input: PBMCs. These receptors were taken from a man in his forties in good health and CMV-seronegative.

V is TRBV9 and J is TRBJ2-1; D unresolved. CDR1 is SGDLS, CDR2 YYNGEE, per germline. The CDR3 is 15 amino acids. V was pared by 2 bases and J by 2 bases, with 11 bases between. DNA of the CDR3: TGTGCCAGCAGCGTTACTGGGCTCACCTACAATGAGCAGTTCTTC. This sequence encodes CASSVTGLTYNEQFF.

This chain connects TRBV7-3 to TRBJ2-7, with 9 bases matching TRBD1. Germline CDR1 SGHTA, CDR2 FQGTGA. The CDR3 consists of 14 residues. V gave up 5 bases and J gave up 6 bases; unmatched junction bases: 8. CDR3 bases: TGTGCCAGCAGCCCAGGGACAGGGATGGGCGAGCAGTACTTC. This encodes CASSPGTGMGEQYF.

This chain connects TRBV5-4 to TRBJ1-2; no definite D call. Trimming removed 3 bases at V and 2 bases at J, with 17 bases between. The CDR3 has 16 residues. Looked up from germline, CDR1 is SGHNT and CDR2 is YYREEE (reference sequence). The CDR3 is CASSYKRSTVNYGYTF. CDR3 in DNA: TGTGCCAGCAGCTACAAACGTAGTACAGTGAACTATGGCTACACCTTC.

Regarding this clone: Mismatch with germline at one junction end may stem from a read error. The chain recombines TRBV19 with TRBJ1-1, with a weak D call TRBD1 (6 bases). CDR3 length: 17 residues. Per germline, CDR1 LNHDA and CDR2 SQIVND (reference sequence). For the CDR3, the DNA is TGTGCCAGTAGTCCTTGGAGGCAGGGGATTGGTAACACTGAAACTTTCTTT. It specifies CASSPWRQGIGNTETFF.

The V call is TRBV6-5, the J call TRBJ2-4; 7 bases line up with TRBD2. Germline CDR1 is MNHEY and CDR2 is SVGAGI. The ends lost 4 bases at V and 6 bases at J; junction bases unmatched: 3. The CDR3 loop spans 13 amino acids. As DNA, the CDR3 is TGTGCCAGCAGTTCGGGACTATTAAACATTCAGTACTTC. Translating it yields CASSSGLLNIQYF.

This chain links TRBV4-1 with TRBJ2-2, with 9 bases that match TRBD1. The V gene end was trimmed by 4 bases and the J gene end by 5 bases; junction bases not matched to a gene: 8. Per germline, CDR1 MGHRA and CDR2 YSYEKL. The CDR3 loop spans 16 amino acids. As DNA, the CDR3 is TGCGCCAGCAGCCGGCCGGGACAGGGATGGACCGGGGAGCTGTTTTTT. As protein: CASSRPGQGWTGELFF.

The rearrangement links TRBV7-2 to TRBJ2-7; D is unclear. Per the germline V gene, CDR1 is SGHTA and CDR2 is FQGNSA. The V and J ends lost 0 bases and 3 bases respectively, with 3 bases between them. The CDR3 extends over 12 amino acids. The CDR3 DNA reads as TGTGCCAGCAGCTTAGCCTTCTACGAGCAGTACTTC. It codes for CASSLAFYEQYF.

The chain combines TRBV27 with TRBJ1-2; 7 nucleotides align to TRBD1. Germline assignment: CDR1 MNHEY and CDR2 SMNVEV (reference sequence). V dropped 6 bases and J dropped 2; count of bases not matched to a gene: 6. CDR3 length: 14 amino acids. CDR3: CASRRQGGNYGYTF. CDR3 nucleotide sequence: TGTGCCAGCAGGAGACAGGGTGGCAACTATGGCTACACCTTC.

This chain uses TRBV10-1 with TRBJ2-2; D is ambiguous. Germline assignment: CDR1 WNHNN and CDR2 SYGVQD (reference sequence). The CDR3 is made up of 13 amino acids. Trimming removed 6 bases at V and 6 bases at J, with 11 bases between. The CDR3 is CASSRSSAGELFF. The CDR3 region has the DNA TGCGCCAGCAGCCGAAGTTCAGCCGGGGAGCTGTTTTTT.

The chain links TRBV10-3 to TRBJ1-3, with TRBD1 matching over 7 bases. The CDR3 spans 15 residues. Germline lookup yields CDR1 ENHRY and CDR2 SYGVKD. V lost 6 bases, J lost 0 bases, and 5 bases stayed unmatched. The CDR3 spells CAISPGQTSGNTIYF. The CDR3 DNA is TGTGCCATCAGCCCGGGACAGACCTCTGGAAACACCATATATTTT.

The chain has TRBV6-1 and TRBJ1-4; 10 positions match TRBD1. CDR3 length: 19 residues. Unmatched junction bases numbered 11, after V lost 4 bases and J lost 0 bases. Per the germline V gene, CDR1 is MNHNS and CDR2 is SASEGT. The CDR3 is CASSARDRGPPATNEKLFF. The CDR3 nucleotides read TGTGCCAGCAGTGCCCGGGACAGGGGACCTCCTGCAACTAATGAAAAACTGTTTTTT.

The chain has TRBV4-2 and TRBJ2-2, with TRBD1 matching 11 bases. V lost 4 bases to trimming and J lost 8 bases; unmatched junction nucleotides: 9. CDR3 length equals 16 residues. Germline V CDR1 and CDR2: LGHNA, YNFKEQ. In nucleotides, the CDR3 is TGTGCCAGCAGCCGCACGGACAGGGGGCTTGGGGGGGAGCTGTTTTTT. It yields the protein CASSRTDRGLGGELFF.

This sequence joins TRBV7-6 and TRBJ2-5; the match to TRBD1 covers 10 bases. The DNA end lines up better with TRBJ2-7; the J call may be wrong. The germline V gene has CDR1 SGHVS and CDR2 FNYEAQ. The CDR3 covers 15 residues. The CDR3: CASSPTRDRGYEQYF. CDR3 in DNA: TGTGCCAGCAGCCCAACTCGGGACAGGGGCTACGAGCAGTACTTC.

The table lists this clone with a count of one. The gene calls are TRBV14 and TRBJ2-5; TRBD2 aligns across 10 bases. CDR3 length equals 17 residues. V lost 4 bases, J lost 1 base, and 9 bases stayed unmatched. Germline V CDR1 and CDR2: SGHDN, FVKESK. CDR3 in amino acids: CASSRKLSGGTQETQYF. CDR3 coding DNA: TGTGCCAGCAGCCGCAAACTTAGCGGGGGGACCCAAGAGACCCAGTACTTC.

This chain links TRBV5-1 with TRBJ2-5, with no clear D. This CDR3 has 14 amino acids. V was pared by 1 base and J by 2 bases, with 9 bases between. CDR1 and CDR2 from the germline V gene are SGHRS and YFSETQ. CDR3 coding DNA: TGCGCCAGCAGCTTGTGGAGTGGTCAAGAGACCCAGTACTTC. It encodes CASSLWSGQETQYF.

Notes on this clone: A read error may account for a junction end that differs from germline. The V call is TRBV6-6, the J call TRBJ1-4; TRBD1 agrees at 9 bases. The CDR3 is 14 amino acids. Germline V lookup: CDR1 MNHNY, CDR2 SVGAGI (reference sequence). DNA of the CDR3: TGTGCCAGCAATTACAGGGGGCAGGAGGAAAAACTGTTTTTT. Encoded protein: CASNYRGQEEKLFF.

The V call is TRBV5-1, the J call TRBJ1-1; no clear D. The CDR3 sequence is 15 residues long. V shed 0 bases and J shed 1 base, with 10 bases lying between them. Germline lookup yields CDR1 SGHRS and CDR2 YFSETQ. The CDR3 sequence: CASSLDVQPNTEAFF. Here the CDR3 DNA reads TGCGCCAGCAGCTTGGATGTACAGCCGAACACTGAAGCTTTCTTT.

The chain carries TRBV18 and TRBJ1-4, with D possibly TRBD1 on 6 matching bases. Germline V gene data show CDR1 as KGHSH and CDR2 as LQKENI. Trimming stripped 8 bases from V and 7 bases from J, with 20 bases between. The CDR3 covers 15 residues. The CDR3 sequence is CASATSTGGLEKLFF. The CDR3 DNA reads TGTGCCAGCGCCACCAGTACGGGGGGCCTTGAAAAACTGTTTTTT.

CDR3 bases: TGTGCCAGCAGCTTAAGGGGCAGGGTGAACACTGAAGCTTTCTTT. Amino acid sequence: CASSLRGRVNTEAFF. The chain recombines TRBV7-2 with TRBJ1-1, with a tentative D call TRBD1 (5 bases). Between the trimmed V and J ends, which lost 2 bases and 0 bases, there was a span of 10 bases. Germline V gene data show CDR1 as SGHTA and CDR2 as FQGNSA. CDR3 length: 15 residues. Full variable domain (rest looked up from reference TRBV7-2 and TRBJ1-1): GAGVSQSPSNKVTEKGKDVELRCDPISGHTALYWYRQSLGQGLEFLIYFQGNSAPDKSGLPSDRFSAERTGGSVSTLTIQRTQQEDSAVYLCASSLRGRVNTEAFFGQGTRLTVV.

The chain carries TRBV7-2 and TRBJ2-1; tentatively, D is TRBD1 (5 bases). Germline V gene lookup returns CDR1 SGHTA and CDR2 FQGNSA. The CDR3 is 12 amino acids. Trimming shortened V by 2 bases and J by 14 bases, and 13 bases separated the two germline ends. The CDR3 nucleotides read TGTGCCAGCAGCTTAATGACGTCAGGGAAGTTCTTC. Protein sequence: CASSLMTSGKFF. Combining the CDR3 with reference TRBV7-2 and TRBJ2-1 gives the whole variable domain GAGVSQSPSNKVTEKGKDVELRCDPISGHTALYWYRQSLGQGLEFLIYFQGNSAPDKSGLPSDRFSAERTGGSVSTLTIQRTQQEDSAVYLCASSLMTSGKFFGPGTRLTVL.

The chain has TRBV7-9 and TRBJ1-5; the D gene is possibly TRBD1 (6 bases). CDR1 is SEHNR and CDR2 is FQNEAQ in the germline V gene (reference sequence). Trimming shortened V by 3 bases and J by 0 bases, and 15 bases separated the two germline ends. The CDR3 runs to 17 residues. The CDR3, as DNA: TGTGCCAGCAGCTTTAGCAGGGGAGCATATAGCAATCAGCCCCAGCATTTT. Its translation: CASSFSRGAYSNQPQHF.

J is TRBJ2-5 and V is TRBV6-5; 7 nucleotides match TRBD1. This CDR3 has 13 amino acids. Trimming cost V 6 bases and J 5 bases; bases outside gene matches: 6. In germline, CDR1 is MNHEY, CDR2 SVGAGI. The CDR3 DNA follows: TGTGCCAGCAGCCGAGACAGGGTTGAGACCCAGTACTTC. It yields the protein CASSRDRVETQYF.

The chain joins TRBV27 to TRBJ2-6; TRBD1 aligns across 7 bases. Germline V gene sequence: CDR1 MNHEY, CDR2 SMNVEV (reference sequence). The CDR3 loop spans 17 amino acids. The V gene end was trimmed by 3 bases and the J gene end by 2 bases; junction bases not matched to a gene: 7. The CDR3 spells CASSFHNRGTGANVLTF. As DNA, the CDR3 is TGTGCCAGCAGTTTTCACAACAGGGGAACTGGGGCCAACGTCCTGACTTTC. Variable domain in full (rest from reference TRBV27 and TRBJ2-6): EAQVTQNPRYLITVTGKKLTVTCSQNMNHEYMSWYRQDPGLGLRQIYYSMNVEVTDKGDVPEGYKVSRKEKRNFPLILESPSPNQTSLYFCASSFHNRGTGANVLTFGAGSRLTVL.

The CDR3 nucleotides are TGCGCCAGCAGCCTCGTACAAGAGACCCAGTACTTC. It yields the protein CASSLVQETQYF. J is TRBJ2-5 and V is TRBV5-1; unclear D gene. With 4 bases removed from V and 2 bases from J, the gap between germline ends came to 6 bases. Germline-derived CDR1 and CDR2 are SGHRS and YFSETQ. The CDR3 totals 12 residues. The full variable domain, in which reference TRBV5-1 and TRBJ2-5 provide the parts outside the CDR3, is KAGVTQTPRYLIKTRGQQVTLSCSPISGHRSVSWYQQTPGQGLQFLFEYFSETQRNKGNFPGRFSGRQFSNSRSEMNVSTLELGDSALYLCASSLVQETQYFGPGTRLLVL.

CDR3 protein: CASSVAGQGNTIYF. CDR3 in DNA: TGTGCCAGCAGCGTAGCTGGACAAGGAAACACCATATATTTT. V gene TRBV9 combines with J gene TRBJ1-3, with D tentatively TRBD1 (5 bases). The CDR3 has 14 amino acids. Germline V gene lookup returns CDR1 SGDLS and CDR2 YYNGEE. V lost 0 bases, J lost 4 bases, and 8 bases lay in between. The full variable domain, with the rest looked up from reference TRBV9 and TRBJ1-3, is DSGVTQTPKHLITATGQRVTLRCSPRSGDLSVYWYQQSLDQGLQFLIQYYNGEERAKGNILERFSAQQFPDLHSELNLSSLELGDSALYFCASSVAGQGNTIYFGEGSWLTVV.

The chain couples TRBV6-5 to TRBJ1-5; maybe TRBD1 (5 bases). The CDR3 extends over 15 amino acids. Trimming removed 6 bases at V and 2 bases at J, with 14 bases between. Germline V gene sequence: CDR1 MNHEY, CDR2 SVGAGI. CDR3 nucleotides: TGTGCCAGCAGGGACATGGCTCGCGGCAATCAGCCCCAGCATTTT. Translated, it gives CASRDMARGNQPQHF.

This clone was seen a handful of times. V gene TRBV18 combines with J gene TRBJ1-3; D is uncertain. V was clipped by 0 bases and J by 4 bases, with 10 bases between them. Germline V lookup: CDR1 KGHSH, CDR2 LQKENI. The CDR3 length is 15 residues. The CDR3 reads CASSPPGNSGNTIYF. The CDR3 DNA sequence: TGTGCCAGCTCACCACCCGGGAACAGCGGAAACACCATATATTTT.

The rearrangement uses TRBV27 and TRBJ2-3; 7 bases are shared with TRBD2. V was pared by 6 bases and J by 3 bases, with 3 bases of the junction left unmatched. The CDR3 covers 13 residues. From germline, CDR1 is MNHEY and CDR2 SMNVEV (reference sequence). The DNA of the CDR3 is TGTGCCAGCAGCCCGCGGGGGACAGATACGCAGTATTTT. This gives the protein CASSPRGTDTQYF.

The gene calls are TRBV7-3 and TRBJ1-2, with D possibly being TRBD1 (5 bases). V was pared by 2 bases and J by 1 base, with 5 bases between. The germline V gene encodes CDR1 SGHTA and CDR2 FQGTGA. The CDR3 has 13 residues. The CDR3 DNA follows: TGTGCCAGCAGCTTAGACAGTAACTATGGCTACACCTTC. Its protein is CASSLDSNYGYTF.

Worth noting for this clone: The junction does not match germline at one end; this may be a read error. The V call is TRBV7-9, the J call TRBJ2-7; the D gene could be TRBD1 or TRBD2 (6 bases each). The germline gives CDR1 SEHNR, CDR2 FQNEAQ (reference sequence). This CDR3 is built from 13 residues. CDR3 nucleotides: TGTTCCAGCAGCTTAGGGGGGCGCCACGAGCAGTACTTC. Encoded protein: CSSSLGGRHEQYF.

This clone was seen many times. The CDR3 protein is CASRKGQTTDTQYF. The CDR3 bases are TGTGCCAGCAGAAAGGGACAGACCACAGATACGCAGTATTTT. The chain links TRBV9 to TRBJ2-3; TRBD1 matches 7 bases. CDR1 SGDLS and CDR2 YYNGEE come from the germline V gene. The CDR3 runs 14 residues. Trimming removed 5 bases from V and 2 bases from J; junction bases left unmatched: 5.